This T cell receptor (beta chain) was captured by sequencing in a study of blood T cell repertoires in COVID-19. As for the study in general: The origin of the acute and convalescent COVID-19 samples was the United States, Italy and Spain. The analysed material was cDNA or gDNA that came from T cells, B-cell-depleted T cells, or PBMCs.

Assay used: immunoSEQ multiplex PCR; TCRdb lists only in-frame clones, some missing. The sample shows 140,000 to 150,000 clones, around 90% of them seen only once. Germline loops: CDR1 LGHNA, CDR2 YNFKEQ. The CDR3 is 14 residues long. The germline V and J ends were trimmed by 1 base and 3 bases, with 8 bases remaining between them. The sample comprised peripheral blood. The chain carries TRBV4-2 and TRBJ2-3; tentative D call: TRBD1 (5 bases). The clonotype comes from a human donor in a cohort sampled during active COVID-19. CDR3 in amino acids: CASSQVGATDTQYF. The CDR3 DNA is TGTGCCAGCAGCCAAGTAGGGGCAACAGATACGCAGTATTTT.